These 13 T cell receptor beta chains originate from one sample sequenced in a study of blood T cell repertoires in COVID-19. Data came from immunoSEQ multiplex PCR; TCRdb stores just in-frame clones and leaves some out. Of under 200,000 clones in the sample, 65% to 90% were seen once. Material: PBMCs or T cells enriched from blood (not recorded which). The receptors were sampled from a woman aged 55 to 70 with acute COVID-19.

Remarks on this clone: Other DNA sequences in the sample encode the same CDR3. The chain combines TRBV27 with TRBJ2-2, with D uncertain. CDR3 size: 13 residues. Germline lookup yields CDR1 MNHEY and CDR2 SMNVEV (reference sequence). Trimming cost V 5 bases and J 2 bases, with 6 bases left between them. The CDR3 DNA is TGTGCCAGCAGTCCTTATAACACCGGGGAGCTGTTTTTT. Protein: CASSPYNTGELFF.

V gene TRBV12-5 combines with J gene TRBJ1-3; D is uncertain. The CDR3 is 12 residues long. Germline V gives CDR1 LGHNT, CDR2 FRNRAP. V gave up 3 bases and J gave up 7 bases, with 7 bases separating them. The CDR3 nucleotides are TGTGCTAGTGGTTTCTCGGAGAACACCATATATTTT. This sequence encodes CASGFSENTIYF.

V usage is TRBV9 and J usage is TRBJ2-2; D is perhaps TRBD2 (6 bases). The germline V and J ends were trimmed by 8 bases and 7 bases, with 15 bases remaining between them. The V gene's germline CDR1 is SGDLS and CDR2 YYNGEE. The CDR3 totals 13 residues. The CDR3 DNA reads as TGTGCCAGTCGGGACCCGCGGGGCGGGGAGCTGTTTTTT. It specifies CASRDPRGGELFF.

The chain carries TRBV7-9 and TRBJ1-3, with D uncertain. This CDR3 contains 14 residues. Per germline, CDR1 SEHNR and CDR2 FQNEAQ (reference sequence). The V gene lost 8 bases and the J gene lost 4 bases, with 15 bases spanning the gap. The chain's CDR3 is CASAEGLSGNTIYF. The CDR3, as DNA: TGTGCCAGCGCGGAGGGCCTCTCCGGAAACACCATATATTTT.

The chain carries TRBV28 and TRBJ1-2; no firm D call. The CDR3 runs to 10 residues. V shed 8 bases and J shed 5 bases, with 6 bases lying between them. CDR1 MDHEN and CDR2 SYDVKM come from the germline V gene. CDR3 coding DNA: TGTGCCAGCGGCCAGTATGGCTACACCTTC. Encoded protein: CASGQYGYTF.

This chain connects TRBV9 to TRBJ2-1; 9 nucleotides line up with TRBD2. V lost 6 bases, J lost 1 base, and 8 bases stayed unmatched. The V gene's germline CDR1 is SGDLS and CDR2 YYNGEE. This CDR3 is built from 16 residues. The CDR3 bases are TGTGCCAGCACCTTTAGCGGGAGAGGGTCCTACAATGAGCAGTTCTTC. The encoded protein is CASTFSGRGSYNEQFF.

The chain is built from TRBV12-3 or TRBV12-4 and TRBJ1-2, with D perhaps TRBD1 (5 bases). Deletions cut 5 bases from V and 2 bases from J, with 9 bases between. This CDR3 has 13 residues. CDR3 DNA sequence: TGTGCCAGCAGTCAGACAGAAAACTATGGCTACACCTTC. Translation gives CASSQTENYGYTF.

The rearrangement uses TRBV15 and TRBJ2-3; TRBD2 agrees at 8 bases. Losses at the gene ends were 5 bases for V and 5 bases for J; bases not matched to a gene: 3. CDR3 length: 13 amino acids. Germline values: CDR1 LNHNV, CDR2 YYDKDF (reference sequence). The CDR3 nucleotides are TGTGCCACCAGCTTTAGCGGGGAAGATACGCAGTATTTT. This gives the protein CATSFSGEDTQYF.

The chain links TRBV27 to TRBJ2-5; 7 nucleotides match TRBD1. CDR1 MNHEY and CDR2 SMNVEV come from the germline V gene (reference sequence). This CDR3 has 13 residues. After removal of 6 bases from V and 5 bases from J, the junction contained 6 bases not matched to a gene. The CDR3 DNA reads TGTGCCAGCAGAGAAACAGGGGACGAGACCCAGTACTTC. The encoded protein is CASRETGDETQYF.

J is TRBJ1-1 and V is TRBV12-3 or TRBV12-4, with D possibly matching TRBD1 (5 bases). V was trimmed by 5 bases and J by 4 bases, leaving 8 bases between them. CDR3 length equals 12 residues. The CDR3 loop reads CASSPGPTEAFF. CDR3 bases: TGTGCCAGCAGTCCAGGGCCCACTGAAGCTTTCTTT.

The chain has TRBV9 and TRBJ2-1, with 9 positions matching TRBD2. Germline lookup yields CDR1 SGDLS and CDR2 YYNGEE. This CDR3 is 17 amino acids long. The junction had 10 bases not matched to a gene; V was cut back by 3 bases and J by 3 bases. The CDR3 protein is CASSASLQRGVYNEQFF. Written as DNA, the CDR3 is TGTGCCAGCAGCGCCTCGCTCCAGCGGGGGGTCTACAATGAGCAGTTCTTC.

The sample holds many counts of this clone. The chain is built from TRBV19 and TRBJ1-5, with TRBD1 matching over 10 bases. V shed 8 bases and J 6 bases; nucleotides not matched to a gene: 10. The CDR3 covers 15 residues. Germline assignment: CDR1 LNHDA and CDR2 SQIVND (reference sequence). CDR3 sequence (DNA): TGTGCCAGTGTACTTGGGACAGGGGTTTTTCAGCCCCAGCATTTT. Translated: CASVLGTGVFQPQHF.

The chain's CDR3 is CASSFLRLQNTEAFF. The CDR3 region has the DNA TGTGCCAGCAGCTTTTTGCGGCTACAGAACACTGAAGCTTTCTTT. The chain recombines TRBV5-5 with TRBJ1-1; D gene ambiguous. The V end lost 2 bases, the J end lost 1 base, and 12 bases lay between the germline ends. The CDR3 has 15 amino acids. CDR1 is SGHKS, CDR2 YYEKEE, per germline (reference sequence).